This TCR beta chain was documented in a study of radiotherapy plus CTLA-4 blockade in lung cancer. Points from the study as a whole: Reportedly, early blood T cell clone dynamics best predicted response, with interferon-beta.

Sequencing was performed with immunoSEQ multiplex PCR; in TCRdb, only in-frame clones are kept and a portion is missing. The sample gives around 29,000 clones, about 81% of which show up once; 20% to 25% is in the top ten. Chemo-refractory metastatic non-small-cell lung cancer patients underwent focal radiation alongside CTLA-4 blockade with ipilimumab. V lost 3 bases, J lost 5 bases, and 21 bases lay in between. Looked up from germline, CDR1 is KGHSH and CDR2 is LQKENI. This CDR3 region has 17 residues. Concerning this clone itself: Its specificity is unknown.

The source is a human donor with non-small cell lung cancer that progressed on radiotherapy plus ipilimumab. The material was peripheral blood, obtained from a patient treated with radiotherapy plus ipilimumab. V usage is TRBV18 and J usage is TRBJ2-3; D may be TRBD2 (6 bases). The chain's CDR3 is CASSPRRGLGHRDTQYF. As DNA, the CDR3 is TGTGCCAGCTCACCTCGGCGGGGTCTGGGGCATAGAGATACGCAGTATTTT.